A single sample is the source of the 9 T cell receptor beta chains below, sequenced in a study of beta chain features in type 1 diabetes (dated 2018 in TCRdb). Libraries were made using the immunoSEQ multiplex PCR assay. The entire isolated RNA was reverse transcribed using the High Capacity cDNA Reverse Transcription Kit, and thus expressed TCRB transcripts were sequenced. TCRdb re-hosts the immuneACCESS table, in-frame sequences only. Its copies lack some clones; in the studies checked, an unresolved V gene accounts for under half of them, and the cause for the rest is not known. The table for this sample lists around 450,000 clones; around 10% of them were counted only once. Together, the top ten hold around 0.05% of the sample. The sample was naive CD4+ T cells from blood. The label giving this sample's cell subset or site can be read as: true naive CD4+ T cells. The receptors stem from a woman between 18 and 29 years old in good health.

DNA for the CDR3: TGCAGCGTGGACTACACCCCGTCGAACTATGGCTACACCTTC. This codes for CSVDYTPSNYGYTF. The J gene is TRBJ1-2, the V gene TRBV29-1, with D unresolved. Trimming pared 6 bases from V and 2 bases from J, leaving 16 bases between. This CDR3 region has 14 residues. Germline CDR1 SQVTM, CDR2 ANQGSEA. Supplemented by reference TRBV29-1 and TRBJ1-2, the full variable domain reads SAVISQKPSRDICQRGTSLTIQCQVDSQVTMMFWYRQQPGQSLTLIATANQGSEATYESGFVIDKFPISRPNLTFSTLTVSNMSPEDSSIYLCSVDYTPSNYGYTFGSGTRLTVV.

Only a few counts were recorded for this clone. The V and J genes are TRBV7-9 and TRBJ2-1; D remains unclear. The CDR3 length is 11 residues. CDR1 SEHNR and CDR2 FQNEAQ come from the germline V gene (reference sequence). Trimming stripped 10 bases from V and 5 bases from J, with 9 bases between. The CDR3 DNA follows: TGTGCCACAGCCCTCCACAATGAGCAGTTCTTC. Translating it yields CATALHNEQFF.

This chain joins TRBV5-1 and TRBJ1-1; no clear D. V lost 0 bases and J 1 base, leaving 7 bases between the germline ends. The CDR3 covers 14 residues. The germline CDR1 and CDR2 sequences are SGHRS and YFSETQ. The CDR3 DNA reads TGCGCCAGCAGCTTGGAACACCAGAACACTGAAGCTTTCTTT. This encodes CASSLEHQNTEAFF.

This clone was seen a handful of times. The gene calls are TRBV29-1 and TRBJ2-1, with TRBD2 identical over 11 bases. The CDR3 runs 15 residues. Germline V lookup: CDR1 SQVTM, CDR2 ANQGSEA. The J segment lost 9 bases and the V segment lost 6 bases, leaving 13 bases of the junction unmatched. In DNA, the CDR3 is TGCAGCGTGGATACTAGCGGGAGCTTCTTAATTGAGCAGTTCTTC. The encoded protein is CSVDTSGSFLIEQFF.

This clone was seen only a few times. J is TRBJ1-1 and V is TRBV25-1; D may be TRBD1 (6 bases). The CDR3 totals 12 residues. Trimming took off 7 bases at V and 8 bases at J, with 14 bases between the two ends. The germline CDR1 and CDR2 sequences are MGHDK and SYGVNS. The CDR3, as DNA: TGTGCCAGCAAAGGACAGATTAAGGAAGCTTTCTTT. It codes for CASKGQIKEAFF. Variable domain in full (rest from reference TRBV25-1 and TRBJ1-1): EADIYQTPRYLVIGTGKKITLECSQTMGHDKMYWYQQDPGMELHLIHYSYGVNSTEKGDLSSESTVSRIRTEHFPLTLESARPSHTSQYLCASKGQIKEAFFGQGTRLTVV.

The chain joins TRBV4-1 to TRBJ2-4; 7 bases map to TRBD1. Losses at the gene ends were 6 bases for V and 1 base for J; bases not matched to a gene: 9. Germline values: CDR1 MGHRA, CDR2 YSYEKL. The CDR3 length is 16 residues. Written as DNA, the CDR3 is TGCGCCAGCAGGGGGATTCTACAGGGGGCCAAAAACATTCAGTACTTC. This gives the protein CASRGILQGAKNIQYF.

This clone was counted a few times. The chain uses TRBV7-7 and TRBJ1-5; the D gene is possibly TRBD1 (6 bases). The CDR3 is 15 residues long. Germline V gene lookup returns CDR1 SSHAT and CDR2 FNYEAQ (reference sequence). The ends were cut back, 5 bases at V and 5 bases at J, with 16 bases in the middle. Here the CDR3 DNA reads TGTGCCAGCAGCCTACCCCGCAGGGGCGATCAGCCCCAGCATTTT. Encoded protein: CASSLPRRGDQPQHF. The full variable domain, in which reference TRBV7-7 and TRBJ1-5 provide the parts outside the CDR3, is GAGVSQSPRYKVTKRGQDVTLRCDPISSHATLYWYQQALGQGPEFLTYFNYEAQPDKSGLPSDRFSAERPEGSISTLTIQRTEQRDSAMYRCASSLPRRGDQPQHFGDGTRLSIL.

This chain connects TRBV10-3 to TRBJ2-3; D unresolved. The CDR3 extends over 13 amino acids. CDR1 ENHRY and CDR2 SYGVKD come from the germline V gene. Trimming shortened V by 10 bases and J by 2 bases, and 13 bases separated the two germline ends. The chain's CDR3 is CATSTSTTDTQYF. The CDR3 DNA reads as TGTGCCACCAGCACGTCAACCACAGATACGCAGTATTTT.

This clone turned up a few times. This chain connects TRBV28 to TRBJ2-4, with unresolved D. Germline V gene lookup returns CDR1 MDHEN and CDR2 SYDVKM. Trimming took off 7 bases at V and 0 bases at J, with 19 bases between the two ends. This CDR3 is built from 17 residues. The CDR3 nucleotides read TGTGCCAGCACCGATGGACGGGCCAGACTAGCCAAAAACATTCAGTACTTC. It specifies CASTDGRARLAKNIQYF.